The 10 T cell receptor beta chains listed next were all sequenced from one sample in a study of OX40 agonist ivuxolimab in advanced cancers. Repertoires were generated with immunoSEQ multiplex PCR, while TCRdb's copy carries only in-frame clones and drops some. The table shows 99,000 or so clones, with 91% occurring only once. This sample comprised CD4+ or CD8+ T cells sorted from blood, obtained in a trial of the OX40 agonist ivuxolimab. These TCRs come from an adult with an advanced solid tumor such as melanoma, head and neck, liver or kidney cancer.

The chain has TRBV5-6 and TRBJ2-1; D possibly corresponds to TRBD2 (5 bases). V shed 2 bases and J shed 2 bases, with 11 bases lying between them. The CDR3 is 15 amino acids. Germline V gives CDR1 SGHDT, CDR2 YYEEEE. CDR3 protein: CASSFQLATYNEQFF. The CDR3 DNA is TGTGCCAGCAGCTTTCAGCTAGCCACCTACAATGAGCAGTTCTTC.

In this sample, this clone turned up once. CDR3 sequence reads: CASKGGAGGTYNEQFF. Written as DNA, the CDR3 is TGTGCCAGCAAAGGAGGGGCGGGAGGCACCTACAATGAGCAGTTCTTC. V usage is TRBV28 and J usage is TRBJ2-1, with 8 nucleotides matching TRBD2. From germline, CDR1 is MDHEN and CDR2 SYDVKM. The CDR3 extends over 16 amino acids. With V trimmed by 7 bases and J by 2 bases, 10 bases remained unmatched.

The chain couples TRBV5-1 to TRBJ1-3; D is possibly TRBD1 (5 bases). Trimming cost V 0 bases and J 0 bases, with 7 bases left between them. The CDR3 contains 15 residues. Germline-derived CDR1 and CDR2 are SGHRS and YFSETQ. CDR3 bases: TGCGCCAGCAGCTTGGAAGGGACCTCTGGAAACACCATATATTTT. Amino acid sequence: CASSLEGTSGNTIYF.

The V call is TRBV2, the J call TRBJ1-6, with D hard to call. Germline-derived CDR1 and CDR2 are SNHLY and FYNNEI. The CDR3 has 13 residues. V was cut by 7 bases and J by 0 bases, with 4 bases left in between. CDR3 region: CASIGSYNSPLHF. In DNA, the CDR3 is TGTGCCAGCATAGGCTCCTATAATTCACCCCTCCACTTT.

The CDR3 sequence is CASSSSGQRVSTDTQYF. The CDR3 DNA reads as TGTGCCAGCAGTTCCTCGGGACAGAGGGTGAGCACAGATACGCAGTATTTT. The genes are TRBV28 and TRBJ2-3; 7 nucleotides align to TRBD1. The CDR3 has 17 residues. The V segment lost 4 bases and the J segment 0 bases; nucleotides outside the gene matches: 10. Germline-derived CDR1 and CDR2 are MDHEN and SYDVKM.

The chain is built from TRBV7-9 and TRBJ2-3, with D perhaps assigned TRBD1 or TRBD2 (5 bases each). V lost 4 bases and J lost 5, with 16 bases in between. This CDR3 is 15 amino acids long. CDR1 and CDR2 (germline): SEHNR, FQNEAQ (reference sequence). In DNA form, the CDR3 reads TGTGCCAGCAGCTACCCCGGGACGTTTCGAGATACGCAGTATTTT. Translated: CASSYPGTFRDTQYF.

The V call is TRBV7-2, the J call TRBJ2-2, with 7 bases lining up with TRBD2. CDR1 SGHTA and CDR2 FQGNSA come from the germline V gene. J gave up 6 bases and V 4 bases, and 11 bases lay outside the gene matches. The CDR3 is 16 amino acids. The CDR3: CASSYSGGRVAGELFF. The DNA for the CDR3 is TGTGCCAGCAGCTACTCGGGAGGAAGGGTCGCCGGGGAGCTGTTTTTT.

V gene TRBV28 combines with J gene TRBJ2-2; TRBD2 matches at 7 bases. The trim removed 5 bases at V and 3 bases at J, leaving 6 bases unmatched. This CDR3 contains 15 residues. Germline CDR1 reads MDHEN; CDR2 reads SYDVKM. CDR3 sequence reads: CASSPAGIDTGELFF. The CDR3 nucleotides read TGTGCCAGCAGTCCAGCGGGAATCGACACCGGGGAGCTGTTTTTT.

This clone came up once. The V and J genes are TRBV27 and TRBJ2-3; tentative D call: TRBD2 (5 bases). The CDR3 is 13 amino acids. Trimming cost V 4 bases and J 5 bases, with 10 bases left between them. The germline V gene encodes CDR1 MNHEY and CDR2 SMNVEV (reference sequence). CDR3 in DNA: TGTGCCAGCAGTTCCGGGATCGGAGATACGCAGTATTTT. It yields the protein CASSSGIGDTQYF.

The chain employs TRBV7-2 and TRBJ2-1; 14 nucleotides agree with TRBD2. Losses at the gene ends were 5 bases for V and 9 bases for J; bases not matched to a gene: 3. Per the germline V gene, CDR1 is SGHTA and CDR2 is FQGNSA. This CDR3 spans 14 amino acids. CDR3 nucleotides: TGTGCCAGCAGCCCGGGACTAGCGGGAGTTGAGCAGTTCTTC. Its protein is CASSPGLAGVEQFF.